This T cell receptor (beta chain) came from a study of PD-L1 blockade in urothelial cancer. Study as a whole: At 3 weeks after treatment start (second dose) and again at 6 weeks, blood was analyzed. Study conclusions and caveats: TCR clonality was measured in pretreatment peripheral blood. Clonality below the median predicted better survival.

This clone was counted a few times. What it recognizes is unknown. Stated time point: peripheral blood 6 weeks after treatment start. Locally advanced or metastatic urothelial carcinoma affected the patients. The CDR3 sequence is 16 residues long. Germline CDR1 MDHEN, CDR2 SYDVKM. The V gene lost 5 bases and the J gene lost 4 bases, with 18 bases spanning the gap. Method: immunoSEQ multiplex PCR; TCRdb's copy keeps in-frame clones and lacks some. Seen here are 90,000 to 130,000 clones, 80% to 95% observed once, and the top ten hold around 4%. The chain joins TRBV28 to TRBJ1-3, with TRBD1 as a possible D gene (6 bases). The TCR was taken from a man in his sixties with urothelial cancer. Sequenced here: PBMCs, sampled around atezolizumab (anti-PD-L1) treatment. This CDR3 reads CASSPQPTGLGNTIYF. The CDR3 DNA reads TGTGCCAGCAGTCCCCAACCCACAGGGCTCGGAAACACCATATATTTT.